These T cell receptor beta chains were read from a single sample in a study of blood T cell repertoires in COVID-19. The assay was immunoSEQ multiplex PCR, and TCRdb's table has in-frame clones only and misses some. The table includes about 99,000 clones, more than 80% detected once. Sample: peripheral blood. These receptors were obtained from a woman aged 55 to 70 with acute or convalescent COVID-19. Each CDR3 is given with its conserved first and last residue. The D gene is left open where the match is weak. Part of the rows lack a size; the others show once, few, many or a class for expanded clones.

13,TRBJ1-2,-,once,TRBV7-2,TGTGCCAGCAGCCACCCGGACGGACTAGGCTACACCTTC,CASSHPDGLGYTF
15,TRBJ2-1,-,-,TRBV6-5,TGTGCCAGCAGCTACTCGGGAGTGATGGGCAATGAGCAGTTCTTC,CASSYSGVMGNEQFF
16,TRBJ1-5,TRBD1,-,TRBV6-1,TGTGCCAGCAGTGATGACAGGGCCTATAGCAATCAGCCCCAGCATTTT,CASSDDRAYSNQPQHF
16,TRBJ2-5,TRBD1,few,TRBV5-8,TGTGCCAGCAGCTTGGGACAGGGGGGGTACCAAGAGACCCAGTACTTC,CASSLGQGGYQETQYF
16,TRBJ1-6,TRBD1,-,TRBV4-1,TGCGCCAGCAGCCAAGAAGGCGGGACAGGGAAAATGGCCCTCCACTTT,CASSQEGGTGKMALHF
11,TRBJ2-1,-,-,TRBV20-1,TGCAGTGCCACAGCGGACAATGAGCAGTTCTTC,CSATADNEQFF
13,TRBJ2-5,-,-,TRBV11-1,TGTGCCAGCAGCCCGGGACTCAAAGAGACCCAGTACTTC,CASSPGLKETQYF
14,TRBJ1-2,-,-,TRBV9,TGTGCCAGCAGCGTAGAGGGAGGCTTGGGAGGCTACACCTTC,CASSVEGGLGGYTF
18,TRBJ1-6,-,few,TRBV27,TGTGCCAGCAGTTTAGGGGGCCTTCGACCCCGAAATAATTCACCCCTCCACTTT,CASSLGGLRPRNNSPLHF
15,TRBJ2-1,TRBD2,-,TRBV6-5,TGTGCCAGCAGCAATATAGCGGGCTCCTACAATGAGCAGTTCTTC,CASSNIAGSYNEQFF
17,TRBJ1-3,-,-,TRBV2,TGTGCCAGCAGTGAAGAAGCTCTGAGGGCCGCTGGAAACACCATATATTTT,CASSEEALRAAGNTIYF
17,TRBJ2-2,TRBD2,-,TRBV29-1,TGCAGCGTTGAAGATCGACTAGCGGGAGGACGGGTCGGGGAGCTGTTTTTT,CSVEDRLAGGRVGELFF
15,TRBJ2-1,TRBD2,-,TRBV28,TGTGCCAGCAGTTTGATTGGACTAGACTTCAATGAGCAGTTCTTC,CASSLIGLDFNEQFF
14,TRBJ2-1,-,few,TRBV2,TGTGCCAGCAGTGACAGGATTTACTACAATGAGCAGTTCTTC,CASSDRIYYNEQFF
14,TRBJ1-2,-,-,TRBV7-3,TGTGCCAGCAGTCCACAGGGCCTGAGTTATGGCTACACCTTC,CASSPQGLSYGYTF
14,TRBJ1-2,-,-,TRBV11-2,TGTGCCAGCAGCTTGGATGGGGGCGGCTATGGCTACACCTTC,CASSLDGGGYGYTF
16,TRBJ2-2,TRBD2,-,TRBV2,TGTGCCAGCAGCAGACTAGCGGGAGGGGACACCGGGGAGCTGTTTTTT,CASSRLAGGDTGELFF
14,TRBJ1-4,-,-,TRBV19,TGTGCCAGTAGTATCACCGGGCCCCAGGGAAAACTGTTTTTT,CASSITGPQGKLFF
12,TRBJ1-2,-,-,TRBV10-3,TGTGCCATCAGTGAAGGTCAGGGCGGCTACACCTTC,CAISEGQGGYTF
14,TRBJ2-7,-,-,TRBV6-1,TGTGCCAGCACCGTGGACTGGAGCTCCTACGAGCAGTACTTC,CASTVDWSSYEQYF
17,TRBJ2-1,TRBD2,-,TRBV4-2,TGTGCCAGCAGCCCCTCAGGACTAGCGGGAGAGTACAATGAGCAGTTCTTC,CASSPSGLAGEYNEQFF
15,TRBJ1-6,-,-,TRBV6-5,TGTGCCAGCGGAATCTCCGGGACTTCTAATTCACCCCTCCACTTT,CASGISGTSNSPLHF
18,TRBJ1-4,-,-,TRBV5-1,TGCGCCAGCAGCCCCTTTAGAGCGGGGTCGCCATTTAATGAAAAACTGTTTTTT,CASSPFRAGSPFNEKLFF
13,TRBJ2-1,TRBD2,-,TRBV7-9,TGTGCCAGCGGGCTAGCGGCAGACAATGAGCAGTTCTTC,CASGLAADNEQFF
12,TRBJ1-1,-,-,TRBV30,TGTGCCTGGAGTGTGTGGGAGTTTGAAGCTTTCTTT,CAWSVWEFEAFF
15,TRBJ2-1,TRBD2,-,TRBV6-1,TGTGCCAGCAGTGAATTCAGCGGGAGCCCCAATGAGCAGTTCTTC,CASSEFSGSPNEQFF
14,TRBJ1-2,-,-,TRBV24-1,TGTGCCACCAGTGATTTTCCAGATACCTCGGGCTACACCTTC,CATSDFPDTSGYTF
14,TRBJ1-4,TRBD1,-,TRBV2,TGTGCCAGCAGACAGGGGCGGGGTAATGAAAAACTGTTTTTT,CASRQGRGNEKLFF
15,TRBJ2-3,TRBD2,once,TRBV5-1,TGCGCCAGCAGCTTGGGAGCTAGCGGGAGTGATACGCAGTATTTT,CASSLGASGSDTQYF
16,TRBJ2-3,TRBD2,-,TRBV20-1,TGCAGTGCGAGTACTACTAGCGGGAGAACCCCAGATACGCAGTATTTT,CSASTTSGRTPDTQYF
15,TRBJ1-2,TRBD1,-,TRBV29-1,TGCAGCGTCCCCAGCTGGACAGGGGAAAACTATGGCTACACCTTC,CSVPSWTGENYGYTF
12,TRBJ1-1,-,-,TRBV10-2,TGCGCCACCTCCCAGGTTCCCGCTGAAGCTTTCTTT,CATSQVPAEAFF
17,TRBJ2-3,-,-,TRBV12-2,TGTGCAAGTCGCTCCCTGATTCCTAGCGGGAAGACAGATACGCAGTATTTT,CASRSLIPSGKTDTQYF
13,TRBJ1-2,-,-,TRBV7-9,TGTGCCAGCAGCTTAGAGGGGTTTGGCGGCTACACCTTC,CASSLEGFGGYTF
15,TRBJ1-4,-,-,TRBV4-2,TGTGCCAGCAGCCAAGGTCCCCAGGTTAATGAAAAACTGTTTTTT,CASSQGPQVNEKLFF
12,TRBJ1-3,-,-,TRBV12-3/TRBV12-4,TGTGCCAGCAGCGGCTCTGGAAACACCATATATTTT,CASSGSGNTIYF
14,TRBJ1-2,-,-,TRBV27,TGTGCCAGCAGCCTCCGGGAGGGGGGATTTGGCTACACCTTC,CASSLREGGFGYTF
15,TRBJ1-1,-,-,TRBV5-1,TGCGCCAGCAGATTGGAGGCGGCGCTGAACACTGAAGCTTTCTTT,CASRLEAALNTEAFF
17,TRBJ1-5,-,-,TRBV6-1,TGTGCCAGCAGTGAAGCCCCTGGGGGCAGGGGCGATCAGCCCCAGCATTTT,CASSEAPGGRGDQPQHF
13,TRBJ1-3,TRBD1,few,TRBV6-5,TGTGCCAGCCGGGGACAGATTGGAAACACCATATATTTT,CASRGQIGNTIYF
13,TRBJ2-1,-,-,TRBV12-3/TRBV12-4,TGTGCCAGCAGTTTAGCGACTAGGTATGAGCAGTTCTTC,CASSLATRYEQFF
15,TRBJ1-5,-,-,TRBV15,TGTGCCACCAGCAGAGGGACAGATCTCAATCAGCCCCAGCATTTT,CATSRGTDLNQPQHF
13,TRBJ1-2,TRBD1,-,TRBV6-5,TGTGCCAGCAGGTCAGGACAGGCCAGGGGCTACACCTTC,CASRSGQARGYTF
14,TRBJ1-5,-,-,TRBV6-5,TGTGCCAGCAGTTCCAGGGTCGGCAATCAGCCCCAGCATTTT,CASSSRVGNQPQHF
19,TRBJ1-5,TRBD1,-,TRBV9,TGTGCCAGCAGCGTAGGTCAGACAGGGGGGAAATATAGCAATCAGCCCCAGCATTTT,CASSVGQTGGKYSNQPQHF
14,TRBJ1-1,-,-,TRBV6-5,TGTGCCAGCAGTTACTTAGGGGCAAACACTGAAGCTTTCTTT,CASSYLGANTEAFF
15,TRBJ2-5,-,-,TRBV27,TGTGCCAGCAGTTTAAGGTGGACGGAGGAAGAGACCCAGTACTTC,CASSLRWTEEETQYF
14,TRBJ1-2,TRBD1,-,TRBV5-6,TGTGCCAGCAGCTTGGTGACAGGGGGGAATGGCTACACCTTC,CASSLVTGGNGYTF
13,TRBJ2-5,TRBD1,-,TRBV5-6,TGTGCCAGCAGCAGGGGGCGAAAAGAGACCCAGTACTTC,CASSRGRKETQYF
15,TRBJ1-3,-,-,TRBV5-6,TGTGCCAGCAGCTTTATCTCGGGGGCTGGAAACACCATATATTTT,CASSFISGAGNTIYF
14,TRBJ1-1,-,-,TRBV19,TGTGCCAGTACCCTGGGAGACCTCAGTAGTAAAGCTTTCTTT,CASTLGDLSSKAFF
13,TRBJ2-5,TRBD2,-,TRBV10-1,TGCGCCAGCAGTAGCGGGACGGCGGAGACCCAGTACTTC,CASSSGTAETQYF
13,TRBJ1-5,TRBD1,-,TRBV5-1,TGCGCCAGCAGCCGGACAGGGAGACAGCCCCAGCATTTT,CASSRTGRQPQHF
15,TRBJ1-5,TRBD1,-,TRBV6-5,TGTGCCAGCAGCTTAACTGGACAGGGCAATCAGCCCCAGCATTTT,CASSLTGQGNQPQHF
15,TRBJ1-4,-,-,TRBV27,TGTGCCAGCAGGCCAGGGGCTTCCGGTAATGAAAAACTGTTTTTT,CASRPGASGNEKLFF
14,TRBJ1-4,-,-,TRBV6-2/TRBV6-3,TGTGCCAGCAGTTACCCACAGAAAAATGAAAAACTGTTTTTT,CASSYPQKNEKLFF
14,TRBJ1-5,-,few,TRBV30,TGTGCCTGGAGTGAGGGGATTAGCAATCAGCCCCAGCATTTT,CAWSEGISNQPQHF
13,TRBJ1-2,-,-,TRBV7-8,TGTGCCAGCAGCCAGGGACTCAACTATGGCTACACCTTC,CASSQGLNYGYTF
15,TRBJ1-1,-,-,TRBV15,TGTGCCACCAGCGGTCCTCCCAGGCCCTTCACTGAAGCTTTCTTT,CATSGPPRPFTEAFF